Included here is one T cell receptor beta chain sequence, with context. The antigen is not known. V was pared by 0 bases and J by 4 bases, with 5 bases between. CDR1 MNHNY and CDR2 SVGAGI come from the germline V gene (reference sequence). CDR3 length equals 13 residues. Measured with immunoSEQ multiplex PCR; TCRdb has only the in-frame clones, and not every one. In the table there are roughly 150,000 clones, under 95% of which are singletons. The data belong to a study of T cell responses to AZD1222 COVID-19 vaccine. Study outcomes and limitations: Clonal diversity may have been underestimated in mostly white British donors. CD4 TCRs covered the whole spike, strongest at regions 160-218 and 743-854.

The clonotype originates from an adult in good health. The chain joins TRBV6-6 to TRBJ2-3; no firm D call. The sequencing here drew on peripheral blood, taken on day 0 of AZD1222 vaccination. In DNA, the CDR3 is TGTGCCAGCAGTTACTCGCGCGCAGATACGCAGTATTTT. This gives the protein CASSYSRADTQYF.